One sample yielded the 27 T cell receptor beta chains listed below, sequenced in a study of blood T cell repertoires in COVID-19. TCRdb's table, derived via immunoSEQ multiplex PCR, lists solely in-frame clones and lacks some. The sample shows roughly 150,000 clones, 75% to 90% of them seen only once. Sequencing was done on a sample of peripheral blood. The receptors derive from an elderly woman with acute or convalescent COVID-19.

This clone was recorded only once. The rearrangement uses TRBV3-1 (or the pseudogene TRBV3-2) and TRBJ1-1; 10 bases agree with TRBD1. Germline V gene lookup returns CDR1 LGHDT and CDR2 YNNKEL (reference sequence). The CDR3 has 14 amino acids. Germline trimming cut 4 bases from V and 6 bases from J; bases unmatched to any gene: 5. The CDR3 nucleotides are TGTGCCAGCAGCCCCCGGGACAGGGGTCCTGAAGCTTTCTTT. Protein product: CASSPRDRGPEAFF.

This clone came up once. The rearrangement uses TRBV11-2 and TRBJ1-1; D is uncertain. V lost 2 bases and J 2 bases, leaving 9 bases between the germline ends. Germline loops: CDR1 SGHAT, CDR2 FQNNGV. The length of the CDR3 is 14 residues. In DNA form, the CDR3 reads TGTGCCAGCAGCTTAATTCCTACTAACACTGAAGCTTTCTTT. It specifies CASSLIPTNTEAFF.

This clone has only one observation. This sequence joins TRBV5-1 and TRBJ1-1; unclear D gene. The CDR3 runs 13 residues. CDR1 is SGHRS, CDR2 YFSETQ, per germline. Trimming removed 3 bases at V and 5 bases at J, with 11 bases between. The CDR3 loop reads CASSSLGQTEAFF. The CDR3 nucleotides read TGCGCCAGCAGCTCCCTTGGCCAGACTGAAGCTTTCTTT.

V is TRBV4-1 and J is TRBJ1-5; 8 nucleotides match TRBD1. Germline V gene sequence: CDR1 MGHRA, CDR2 YSYEKL. The ends lost 1 base at V and 5 bases at J; junction bases unmatched: 7. The CDR3 spans 16 residues. The CDR3 sequence is CASSQVPGGVYQPQHF. CDR3 sequence (DNA): TGCGCCAGCAGCCAAGTTCCAGGGGGCGTATATCAGCCCCAGCATTTT.

The rearrangement joins TRBV19 to TRBJ1-2; 7 bases map to TRBD1. Germline values: CDR1 LNHDA, CDR2 SQIVND (reference sequence). Unmatched junction bases numbered 8, after V lost 5 bases and J lost 8 bases. This CDR3 comprises 13 residues. CDR3 sequence reads: CASSLTGRWGYTF. Here the CDR3 DNA reads TGTGCCAGTAGTCTGACAGGGCGTTGGGGCTACACCTTC.

This clone appeared once. The rearrangement joins TRBV6-5 to TRBJ2-5; 7 bases fit TRBD2. J gave up 4 bases and V 10 bases, and 9 bases lay outside the gene matches. The CDR3 spans 13 residues. CDR1 and CDR2 (germline): MNHEY, SVGAGI. The CDR3 region has the DNA TGTGCCACTACGTGGACTAGGTCAGAGACCCAGTACTTC. Protein: CATTWTRSETQYF.

The V and J genes are TRBV6-5 and TRBJ1-1, with D possibly TRBD1 on 6 matching bases. The CDR3 loop spans 15 amino acids. V was trimmed by 2 bases and J by 2 bases, leaving 12 bases between them. In germline, CDR1 is MNHEY, CDR2 SVGAGI. The CDR3 sequence: CASSYTGQLNTEAFF. Written as DNA, the CDR3 is TGTGCCAGCAGTTACACCGGACAGCTAAACACTGAAGCTTTCTTT.

The chain is built from TRBV4-1 and TRBJ1-2; 7 bases match TRBD1. Germline V gene sequence: CDR1 MGHRA, CDR2 YSYEKL. V shed 3 bases, J shed 4 bases, and the junction held 2 bases outside the gene matches. This CDR3 spans 13 amino acids. The CDR3 here is CASSHGDSYGYTF. The CDR3 DNA follows: TGCGCCAGCAGCCATGGGGACAGCTATGGCTACACCTTC.

The chain combines TRBV15 with TRBJ2-6; D is possibly TRBD1 (5 bases). The CDR3 length is 20 residues. Looked up from germline, CDR1 is LNHNV and CDR2 is YYDKDF (reference sequence). The V gene lost 5 bases and the J gene lost 2 bases, with 25 bases spanning the gap. The CDR3 DNA reads as TGTGCCACCAGCGCTCCCTTAGGGGCAGGCCATGGGACTGGGGCCAACGTCCTGACTTTC. This encodes CATSAPLGAGHGTGANVLTF.

The J gene is TRBJ2-3, the V gene TRBV3-1 (or the pseudogene TRBV3-2); 10 bases agree with TRBD1. The CDR3 length is 15 residues. V trimming: 8 bases; J trimming: 3 bases; junction bases outside the gene matches: 8. Looked up from germline, CDR1 is LGHDT and CDR2 is YNNKEL (reference sequence). This CDR3 reads CASAAGTGVTDTQYF. DNA for the CDR3: TGTGCCAGCGCTGCCGGGACAGGGGTGACAGATACGCAGTATTTT.

J is TRBJ2-7 and V is TRBV18; maybe TRBD2 (6 bases). Per the germline V gene, CDR1 is KGHSH and CDR2 is LQKENI. There are 15 residues in the CDR3. V lost 3 bases and J 5 bases, leaving 17 bases between the germline ends. The CDR3 DNA is TGTGCCAGCTCACCCTTCGGGGGTCTCGGGAACGAGCAGTACTTC. This sequence encodes CASSPFGGLGNEQYF.

The V and J genes are TRBV4-1 and TRBJ2-7, with 7 nucleotides matching TRBD2. The germline CDR1 and CDR2 sequences are MGHRA and YSYEKL. V was clipped by 4 bases and J by 3 bases; unmatched bases: 27. The CDR3 has 21 residues. The CDR3 nucleotides read TGCGCCAGCAGCCCGCGACCCTATGCAGGCGGGAGCATCCAGACCGTCTACGAGCAGTACTTC. Residues: CASSPRPYAGGSIQTVYEQYF.

This chain links TRBV25-1 with TRBJ2-7; 8 bases agree with TRBD2. Germline assignment: CDR1 MGHDK and CDR2 SYGVNS. Trimming removed 3 bases from V and 3 bases from J; junction bases left unmatched: 7. The CDR3 loop spans 15 amino acids. CDR3 in amino acids: CASSEGSGVNYEQYF. The CDR3 DNA is TGTGCCAGCAGTGAGGGTAGCGGGGTTAACTACGAGCAGTACTTC.

J is TRBJ2-7 and V is TRBV5-1; D might be TRBD1 (6 bases). V was trimmed by 4 bases and J by 4 bases, leaving 24 bases between them. From germline, CDR1 is SGHRS and CDR2 YFSETQ. This CDR3 has 17 amino acids. The CDR3, as DNA: TGCGCCAGCAGCCGGGGCCATGGGGGCGCTTGGGGTTACGAGCAGTACTTC. Its protein product is CASSRGHGGAWGYEQYF.

This clone was seen just once. This chain's CDR3 is CAWSIIRGLADNSPLHF. As DNA, the CDR3 is TGTGCCTGGAGTATTATTCGGGGTTTGGCGGATAATTCACCCCTCCACTTT. This chain links TRBV30 with TRBJ1-6; D ambiguous. The CDR3 has 17 amino acids. CDR1 GTSNPN and CDR2 SVGIG come from the germline V gene (reference sequence). V lost 2 bases to trimming and J lost 5 bases, with 19 bases between them.

The J gene is TRBJ2-1, the V gene TRBV6-1, with D unclear. The V and J ends lost 3 bases and 4 bases respectively, with 7 bases between them. The CDR3 contains 13 residues. The germline V gene encodes CDR1 MNHNS and CDR2 SASEGT. The CDR3 sequence is CASSEVRYNEQFF. The CDR3 nucleotides are TGTGCCAGCAGTGAGGTTCGGTACAATGAGCAGTTCTTC.

This chain uses TRBV7-8 with TRBJ1-5; D possibly corresponds to TRBD1 (5 bases). The CDR3 totals 15 residues. CDR1 is SGHVS, CDR2 FQNEAQ, per germline. Trimming removed 1 base at V and 5 bases at J, with 12 bases between. Here the CDR3 reads CASSLGGGRYQPQHF. In nucleotides, the CDR3 is TGTGCCAGCAGCTTAGGGGGGGGACGATATCAGCCCCAGCATTTT.

The chain recombines TRBV6-6 with TRBJ1-4; perhaps TRBD1 as D (6 bases). V was shortened by 6 bases and J by 8 bases, with 16 bases between the two germline ends. CDR1 and CDR2 (germline): MNHNY, SVGAGI (reference sequence). This CDR3 has 14 residues. The chain's CDR3 is CASSDRYADEKLFF. For the CDR3, the DNA is TGTGCCAGCAGCGACAGGTATGCCGACGAAAAACTGTTTTTT.

The V call is TRBV4-3, the J call TRBJ2-5; 9 bases align to TRBD2. J lost 2 bases, V lost 9 bases, and 7 bases had no gene match. Germline V gene data show CDR1 as LGHNA and CDR2 as YSLEER. CDR3 length: 14 residues. In DNA, the CDR3 is TGCGCCAGTTCCCGCCTAGCGGGGCAAGAGACCCAGTACTTC. This encodes CASSRLAGQETQYF.

V and J are TRBV10-2 and TRBJ1-5, with 7 bases fitting TRBD1. V trimming: 8 bases; J trimming: 0 bases; junction bases outside the gene matches: 13. This CDR3 has 17 amino acids. Germline assignment: CDR1 WSHSY and CDR2 SAAADI. CDR3 DNA sequence: TGCGCCAGCTGCCGGGACAGCTCCCCTTATAGCAATCAGCCCCAGCATTTT. It encodes CASCRDSSPYSNQPQHF.

This chain links TRBV5-1 with TRBJ1-5; no definite D call. This CDR3 region has 14 residues. V lost 0 bases to trimming and J lost 0 bases, with 4 bases between them. Germline loops: CDR1 SGHRS, CDR2 YFSETQ. CDR3 sequence reads: CASSLDNSNQPQHF. CDR3 coding DNA: TGCGCCAGCAGCTTGGATAATAGCAATCAGCCCCAGCATTTT.

The rearrangement uses TRBV5-4 and TRBJ2-1; TRBD2 matches 9 bases. The CDR3 loop spans 16 amino acids. Trimming at V came to 4 bases and at J to 0 bases, leaving 5 bases not matched to a gene. Per the germline V gene, CDR1 is SGHNT and CDR2 is YYREEE (reference sequence). The CDR3 loop is CASSGSGGHSYNEQFF. DNA for the CDR3: TGTGCCAGCAGCGGAAGCGGGGGGCACTCCTACAATGAGCAGTTCTTC.

V usage is TRBV6-5 and J usage is TRBJ1-2; 9 bases are a match to TRBD1. The CDR3 has 14 amino acids. After removal of 5 bases from V and 4 bases from J, the junction contained 5 bases not matched to a gene. Germline values: CDR1 MNHEY, CDR2 SVGAGI. The CDR3: CASSLQGAVYGYTF. The CDR3 nucleotides are TGTGCCAGCAGTCTACAGGGGGCGGTCTATGGCTACACCTTC.

The chain has TRBV12-5 and TRBJ2-2; 7 nucleotides match TRBD2. The CDR3 runs 16 residues. Germline trimming cut 2 bases from V and 3 bases from J; bases unmatched to any gene: 6. The V gene's germline CDR1 is LGHNT and CDR2 FRNRAP. This chain's CDR3 is CASGLLRTSDTGELFF. As DNA, the CDR3 is TGTGCTAGTGGTTTGCTGCGGACTAGTGACACCGGGGAGCTGTTTTTT.

The chain is built from TRBV4-1 and TRBJ1-3; D gene uncertain. Germline V gene lookup returns CDR1 MGHRA and CDR2 YSYEKL. Trimming took 4 bases from V and 9 from J, leaving 16 bases between them. The CDR3 totals 14 residues. Written as DNA, the CDR3 is TGCGCCAGCAGCCTTACAGAAACTAGAACCACCATATATTTT. It codes for CASSLTETRTTIYF.

This sequence joins TRBV5-5 and TRBJ1-4; possibly TRBD1 for D (6 bases). V was shortened by 1 base and J by 8 bases, with 12 bases between the two germline ends. The CDR3 spans 14 residues. CDR1 SGHKS and CDR2 YYEKEE come from the germline V gene (reference sequence). The CDR3 region is CASSLLQGGEKLFF. The DNA of the CDR3 is TGTGCCAGCAGCTTGCTACAGGGCGGAGAAAAACTGTTTTTT.

The chain combines TRBV3-1 (or the pseudogene TRBV3-2) with TRBJ1-1; D not resolved. Germline V CDR1 and CDR2: LGHDT, YNNKEL (reference sequence). Trimming cost V 4 bases and J 7 bases, with 10 bases left between them. The length of the CDR3 is 12 residues. Here the CDR3 DNA reads TGTGCCAGCAGCCTCAGGTTAGGTGAAGCTTTCTTT. Amino acids: CASSLRLGEAFF.